The sequence of this T cell receptor (beta chain) was determined in a study of blood T cell repertoires in COVID-19. Study information: Researchers got acute and convalescent COVID-19 samples from the United States, Italy and Spain.

Authors' methods: The assay estimated nucleated cells by amplifying reference gene primers. Using immunoSEQ multiplex PCR, the repertoire was profiled, and TCRdb retains in-frame clones only, with some absent. V and J calls and clone size are given by that table; D and trimming were obtained from the DNA. The sample lists just over 650,000 clones; approximately 90% were seen once. V lost 5 bases and J 5 bases, leaving 13 bases between the germline ends. Germline loops: CDR1 ENHRY, CDR2 SYGVKD. This CDR3 comprises 13 residues. The sequenced sample consisted of peripheral blood. The clonotype comes from a woman aged 18-30 years with acute or convalescent COVID-19. The chain joins TRBV10-3 to TRBJ2-7; D ambiguous. The CDR3 DNA follows: TGTGCCATCAGTCACCGGGTCACAAACGAGCAGTACTTC. It yields the protein CAISHRVTNEQYF.